The text below deals with one T cell receptor beta chain. This record comes from a study of blood T cell repertoires in COVID-19. For the study at large: There were acute and convalescent COVID-19 samples, and they came from the United States, Italy and Spain. PBMCs, B-cell-depleted T cells, or T cells provided the cDNA or gDNA that made up the material.

Seattle researchers signed up patients amid active infection and tracked them longitudinally. Germline CDR1 LNHDA, CDR2 SQIVND (reference sequence). Trimming left V 3 bases short and J 5 bases short, with 8 bases between. This CDR3 is built from 13 residues. Authors' processing steps: Amplified reference gene primers provided the basis for estimating nucleated cell counts. The repertoire was sequenced with immunoSEQ multiplex PCR; TCRdb's copy has only in-frame clones and lacks some. That table is the source of V, J and clone size, and D and trimming were worked out from the DNA. The data hold around 140,000 clones, with 75% to 90% observed a single time.

The genes are TRBV19 and TRBJ2-1; D unclear. The clonotype was recovered from a man in his 60s with COVID-19, enrolled during active disease. The sequencing input was peripheral blood. CDR3 DNA sequence: TGTGCCAGTAGTATCTCCAGGAACAATGAGCAGTTCTTC. Encoded protein: CASSISRNNEQFF.